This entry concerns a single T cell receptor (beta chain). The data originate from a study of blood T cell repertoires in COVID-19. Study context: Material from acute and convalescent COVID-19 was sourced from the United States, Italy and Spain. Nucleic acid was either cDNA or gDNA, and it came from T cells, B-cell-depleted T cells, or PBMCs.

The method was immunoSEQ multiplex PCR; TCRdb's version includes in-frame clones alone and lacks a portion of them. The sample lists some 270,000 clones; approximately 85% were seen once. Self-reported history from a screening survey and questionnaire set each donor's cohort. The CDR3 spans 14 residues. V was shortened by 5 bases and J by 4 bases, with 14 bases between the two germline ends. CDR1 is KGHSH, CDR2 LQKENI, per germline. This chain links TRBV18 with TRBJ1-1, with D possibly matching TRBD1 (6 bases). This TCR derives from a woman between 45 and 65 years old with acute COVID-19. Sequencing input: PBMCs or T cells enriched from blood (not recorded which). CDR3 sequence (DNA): TGTGCCAGCTCATCTCAGGGGAGCGGCACTGAAGCTTTCTTT. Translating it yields CASSSQGSGTEAFF.